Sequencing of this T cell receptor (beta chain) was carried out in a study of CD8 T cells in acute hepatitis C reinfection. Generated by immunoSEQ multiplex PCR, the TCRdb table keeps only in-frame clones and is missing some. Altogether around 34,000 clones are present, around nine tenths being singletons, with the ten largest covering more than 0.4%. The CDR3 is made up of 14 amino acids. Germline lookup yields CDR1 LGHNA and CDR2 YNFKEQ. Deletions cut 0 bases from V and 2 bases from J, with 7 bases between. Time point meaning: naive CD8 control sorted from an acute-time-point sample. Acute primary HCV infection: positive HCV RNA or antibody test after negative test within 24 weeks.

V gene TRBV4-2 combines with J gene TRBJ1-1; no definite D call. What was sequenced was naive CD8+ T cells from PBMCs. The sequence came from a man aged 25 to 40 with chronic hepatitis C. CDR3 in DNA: TGTGCCAGCAGCCAAGAGAGGATCAACACTGAAGCTTTCTTT. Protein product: CASSQERINTEAFF.